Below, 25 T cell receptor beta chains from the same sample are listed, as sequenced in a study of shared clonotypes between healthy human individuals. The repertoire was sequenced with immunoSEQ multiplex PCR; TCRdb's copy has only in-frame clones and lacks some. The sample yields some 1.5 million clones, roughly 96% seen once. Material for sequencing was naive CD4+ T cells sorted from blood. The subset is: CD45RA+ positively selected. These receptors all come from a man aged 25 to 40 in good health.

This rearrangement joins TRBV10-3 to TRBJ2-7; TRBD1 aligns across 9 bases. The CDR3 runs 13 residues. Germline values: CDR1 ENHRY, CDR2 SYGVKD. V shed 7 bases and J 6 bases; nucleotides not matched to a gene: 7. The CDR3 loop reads CAINSGQGSEQYF. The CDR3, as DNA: TGTGCCATCAATTCGGGACAGGGCTCCGAGCAGTACTTC.

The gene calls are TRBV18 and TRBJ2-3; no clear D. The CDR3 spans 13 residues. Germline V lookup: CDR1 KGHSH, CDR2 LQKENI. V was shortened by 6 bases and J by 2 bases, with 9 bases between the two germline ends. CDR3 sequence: CASSPQVTDTQYF. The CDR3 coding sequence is TGTGCCAGCTCGCCCCAAGTCACAGATACGCAGTATTTT.

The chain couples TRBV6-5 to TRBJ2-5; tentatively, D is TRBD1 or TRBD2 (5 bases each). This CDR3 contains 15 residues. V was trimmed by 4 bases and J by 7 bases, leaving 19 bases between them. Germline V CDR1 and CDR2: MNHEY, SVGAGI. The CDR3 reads CASSWGRLYGGTQYF. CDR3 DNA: TGTGCCAGCAGTTGGGGACGGTTATATGGGGGGACCCAGTACTTC.

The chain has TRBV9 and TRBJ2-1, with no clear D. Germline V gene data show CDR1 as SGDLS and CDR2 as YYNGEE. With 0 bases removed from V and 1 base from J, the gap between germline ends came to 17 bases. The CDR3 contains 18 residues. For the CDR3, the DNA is TGTGCCAGCAGCGTAGAAAGACTCAAGCCTACATCCTACAATGAGCAGTTCTTC. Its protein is CASSVERLKPTSYNEQFF. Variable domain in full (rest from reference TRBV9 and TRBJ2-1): DSGVTQTPKHLITATGQRVTLRCSPRSGDLSVYWYQQSLDQGLQFLIQYYNGEERAKGNILERFSAQQFPDLHSELNLSSLELGDSALYFCASSVERLKPTSYNEQFFGPGTRLTVL.

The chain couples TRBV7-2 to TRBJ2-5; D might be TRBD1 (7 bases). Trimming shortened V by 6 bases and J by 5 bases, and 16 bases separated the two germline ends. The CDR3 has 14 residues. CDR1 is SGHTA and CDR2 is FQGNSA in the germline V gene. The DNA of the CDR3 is TGTGCCAGCAGACCCAGGGGGGTTGTTGAGACCCAGTACTTC. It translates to CASRPRGVVETQYF.

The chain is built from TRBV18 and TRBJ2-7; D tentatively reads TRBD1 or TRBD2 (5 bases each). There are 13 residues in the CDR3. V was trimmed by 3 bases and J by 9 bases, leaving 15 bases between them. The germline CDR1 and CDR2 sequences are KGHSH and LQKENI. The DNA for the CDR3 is TGTGCCAGCTCACCTAAGCACGGGACGGGGCAGTACTTC. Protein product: CASSPKHGTGQYF.

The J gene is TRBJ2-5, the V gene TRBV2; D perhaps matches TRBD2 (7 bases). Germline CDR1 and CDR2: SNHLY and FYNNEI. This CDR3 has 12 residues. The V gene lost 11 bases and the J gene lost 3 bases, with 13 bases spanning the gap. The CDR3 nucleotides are TGTGCCGTCGGGGAGGGGGAAGAGACCCAGTACTTC. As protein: CAVGEGEETQYF.

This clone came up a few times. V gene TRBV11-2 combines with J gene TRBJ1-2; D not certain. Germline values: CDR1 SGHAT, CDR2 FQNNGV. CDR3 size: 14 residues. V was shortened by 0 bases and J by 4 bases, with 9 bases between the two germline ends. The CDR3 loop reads CASSLDQSGYGYTF. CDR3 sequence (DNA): TGTGCCAGCAGCTTAGATCAATCGGGCTATGGCTACACCTTC.

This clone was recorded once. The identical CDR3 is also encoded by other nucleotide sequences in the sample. CDR3 residues: CSARDADTQYF. CDR3 DNA: TGCAGTGCTAGAGATGCAGATACGCAGTATTTT. J is TRBJ2-3 and V is TRBV20-1; D ambiguous. Germline lookup yields CDR1 DFQATT and CDR2 SNEGSKA (reference sequence). V was trimmed by 0 bases and J by 4 bases, leaving 2 bases between them. CDR3 length: 11 residues.

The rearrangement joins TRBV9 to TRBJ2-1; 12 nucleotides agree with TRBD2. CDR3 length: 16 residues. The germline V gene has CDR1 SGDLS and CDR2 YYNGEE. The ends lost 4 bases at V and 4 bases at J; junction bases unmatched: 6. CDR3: CASSLPGLAGYNEQFF. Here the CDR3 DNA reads TGTGCCAGCAGCCTCCCGGGACTAGCGGGTTACAATGAGCAGTTCTTC.

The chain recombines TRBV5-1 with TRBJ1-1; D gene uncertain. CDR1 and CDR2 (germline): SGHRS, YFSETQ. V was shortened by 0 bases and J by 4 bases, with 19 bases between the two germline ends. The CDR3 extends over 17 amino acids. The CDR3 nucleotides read TGCGCCAGCAGCTTGGTCGGTATGGTCACGCGGGGCACTGAAGCTTTCTTT. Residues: CASSLVGMVTRGTEAFF.

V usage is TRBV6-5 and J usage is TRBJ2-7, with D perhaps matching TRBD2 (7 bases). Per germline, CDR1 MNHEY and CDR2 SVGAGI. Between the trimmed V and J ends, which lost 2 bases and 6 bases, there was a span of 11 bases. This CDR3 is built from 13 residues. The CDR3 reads CASSYLRGGEQYF. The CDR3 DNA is TGTGCCAGCAGTTACCTTAGGGGGGGCGAGCAGTACTTC.

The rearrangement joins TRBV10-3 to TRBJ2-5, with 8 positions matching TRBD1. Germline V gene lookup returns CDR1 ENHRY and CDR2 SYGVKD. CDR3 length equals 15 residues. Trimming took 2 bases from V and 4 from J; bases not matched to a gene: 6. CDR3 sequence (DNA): TGTGCCATCAGTGAGGTGGACAGGGCATCAGAGACCCAGTACTTC. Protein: CAISEVDRASETQYF.

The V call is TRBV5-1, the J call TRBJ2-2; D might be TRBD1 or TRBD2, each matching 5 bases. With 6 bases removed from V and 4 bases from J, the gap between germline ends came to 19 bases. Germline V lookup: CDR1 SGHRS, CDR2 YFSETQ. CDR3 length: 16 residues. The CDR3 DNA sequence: TGCGCCAGCACCCTTGGCGCCCTTGGGGGCACCGGGGAGCTGTTTTTT. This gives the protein CASTLGALGGTGELFF.

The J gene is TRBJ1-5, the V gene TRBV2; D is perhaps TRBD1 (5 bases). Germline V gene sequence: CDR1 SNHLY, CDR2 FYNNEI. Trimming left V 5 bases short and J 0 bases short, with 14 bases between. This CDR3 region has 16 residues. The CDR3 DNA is TGTGCCAGCAGTCGAACAGGCTCGGATAGCAATCAGCCCCAGCATTTT. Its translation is CASSRTGSDSNQPQHF. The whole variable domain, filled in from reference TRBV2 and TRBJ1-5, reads EPEVTQTPSHQVTQMGQEVILRCVPISNHLYFYWYRQILGQKVEFLVSFYNNEISEKSEIFDDQFSVERPDGSNFTLKIRSTKLEDSAMYFCASSRTGSDSNQPQHFGDGTRLSIL.

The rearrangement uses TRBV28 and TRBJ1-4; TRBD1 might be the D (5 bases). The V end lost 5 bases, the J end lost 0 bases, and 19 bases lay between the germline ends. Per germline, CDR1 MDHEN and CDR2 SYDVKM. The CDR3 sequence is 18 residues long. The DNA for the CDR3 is TGTGCCAGCAGTCCCACAGGTAGAGGCTTAGCAACTAATGAAAAACTGTTTTTT. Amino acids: CASSPTGRGLATNEKLFF.

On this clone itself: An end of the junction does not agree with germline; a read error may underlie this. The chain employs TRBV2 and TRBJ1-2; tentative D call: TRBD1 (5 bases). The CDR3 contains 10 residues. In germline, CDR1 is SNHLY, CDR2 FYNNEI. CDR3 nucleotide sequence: TGTGCCAGCAGTGAAGGACCGGGACCATTC. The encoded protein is CASSEGPGPF.

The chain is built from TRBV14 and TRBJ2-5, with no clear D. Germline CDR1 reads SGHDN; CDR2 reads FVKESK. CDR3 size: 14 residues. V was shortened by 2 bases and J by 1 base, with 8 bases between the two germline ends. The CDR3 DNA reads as TGTGCCAGCAGCCAACGGCAGTTCCAAGAGACCCAGTACTTC. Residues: CASSQRQFQETQYF.

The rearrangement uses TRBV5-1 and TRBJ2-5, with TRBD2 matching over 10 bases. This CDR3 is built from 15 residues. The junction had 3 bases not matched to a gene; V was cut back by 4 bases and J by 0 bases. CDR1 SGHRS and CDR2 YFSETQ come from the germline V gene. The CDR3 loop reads CASSGGTSDQETQYF. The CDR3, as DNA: TGCGCCAGCAGCGGGGGGACTAGCGACCAAGAGACCCAGTACTTC. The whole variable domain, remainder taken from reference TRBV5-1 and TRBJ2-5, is KAGVTQTPRYLIKTRGQQVTLSCSPISGHRSVSWYQQTPGQGLQFLFEYFSETQRNKGNFPGRFSGRQFSNSRSEMNVSTLELGDSALYLCASSGGTSDQETQYFGPGTRLLVL.

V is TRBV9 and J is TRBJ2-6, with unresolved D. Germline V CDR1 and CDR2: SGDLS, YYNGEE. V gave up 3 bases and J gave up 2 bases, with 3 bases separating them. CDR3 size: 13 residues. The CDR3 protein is CASSDPGANVLTF. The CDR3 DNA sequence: TGTGCCAGCAGCGACCCTGGGGCCAACGTCCTGACTTTC.

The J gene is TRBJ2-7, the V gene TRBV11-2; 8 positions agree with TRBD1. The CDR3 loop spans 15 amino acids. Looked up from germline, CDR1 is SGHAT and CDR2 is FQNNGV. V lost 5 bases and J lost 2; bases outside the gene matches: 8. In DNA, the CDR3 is TGTGCCAGCAGCCGGGGACAGGTCACCCCCTACGAGCAGTACTTC. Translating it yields CASSRGQVTPYEQYF.

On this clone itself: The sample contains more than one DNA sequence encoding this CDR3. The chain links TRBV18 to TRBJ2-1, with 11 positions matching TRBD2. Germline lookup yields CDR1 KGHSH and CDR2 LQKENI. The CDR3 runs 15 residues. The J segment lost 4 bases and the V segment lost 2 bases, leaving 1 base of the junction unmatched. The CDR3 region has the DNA TGTGCCAGCTCACCAACTAGCGGGAGTTACAATGAGCAGTTCTTC. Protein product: CASSPTSGSYNEQFF.

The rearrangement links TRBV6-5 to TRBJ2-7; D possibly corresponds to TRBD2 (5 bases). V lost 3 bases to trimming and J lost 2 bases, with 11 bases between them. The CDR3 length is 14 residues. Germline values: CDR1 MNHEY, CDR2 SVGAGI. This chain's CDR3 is CASSYQRRPYEQYF. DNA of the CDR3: TGTGCCAGCAGTTATCAGCGGAGACCCTACGAGCAGTACTTC.

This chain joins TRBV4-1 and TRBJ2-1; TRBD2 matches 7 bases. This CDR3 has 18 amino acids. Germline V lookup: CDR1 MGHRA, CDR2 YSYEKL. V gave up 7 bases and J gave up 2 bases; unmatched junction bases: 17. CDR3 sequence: CASTLTPSSGPTYNEQFF. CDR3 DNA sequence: TGCGCCAGCACCCTTACTCCCTCTAGCGGCCCAACCTACAATGAGCAGTTCTTC.

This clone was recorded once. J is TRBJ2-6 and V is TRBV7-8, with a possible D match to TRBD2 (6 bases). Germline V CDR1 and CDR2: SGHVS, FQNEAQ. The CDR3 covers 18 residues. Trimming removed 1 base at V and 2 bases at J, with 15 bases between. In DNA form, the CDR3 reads TGTGCCAGCAGCTTAGTGCGGGGAATTGTGACTGGGGCCAACGTCCTGACTTTC. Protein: CASSLVRGIVTGANVLTF.